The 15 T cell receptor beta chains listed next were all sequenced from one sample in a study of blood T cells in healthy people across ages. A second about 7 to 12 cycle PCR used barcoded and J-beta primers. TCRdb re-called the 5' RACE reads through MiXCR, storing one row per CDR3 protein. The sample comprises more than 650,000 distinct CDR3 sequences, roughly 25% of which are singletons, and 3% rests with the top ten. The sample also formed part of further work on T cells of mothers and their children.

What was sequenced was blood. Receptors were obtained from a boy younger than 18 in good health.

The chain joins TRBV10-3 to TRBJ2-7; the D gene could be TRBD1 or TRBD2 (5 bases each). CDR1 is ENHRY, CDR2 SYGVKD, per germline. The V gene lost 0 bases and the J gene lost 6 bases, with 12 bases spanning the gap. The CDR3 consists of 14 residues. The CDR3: CAISESMGEVEQYF. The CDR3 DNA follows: TGTGCCATCAGTGAGTCGATGGGGGAAGTCGAGCAGTACTTC.

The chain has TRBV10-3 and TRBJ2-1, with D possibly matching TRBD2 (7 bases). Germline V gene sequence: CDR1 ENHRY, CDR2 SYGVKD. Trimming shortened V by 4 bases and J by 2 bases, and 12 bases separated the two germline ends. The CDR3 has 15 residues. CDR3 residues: CAISVGRGPYNEQFF. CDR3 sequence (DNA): TGTGCCATCAGTGTTGGGCGGGGGCCCTACAATGAGCAGTTCTTC.

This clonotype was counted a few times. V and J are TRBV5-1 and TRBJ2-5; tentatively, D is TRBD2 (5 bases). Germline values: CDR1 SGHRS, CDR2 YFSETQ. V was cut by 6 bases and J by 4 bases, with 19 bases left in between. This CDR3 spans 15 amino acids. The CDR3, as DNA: TGCGCCAGCAACCCCGCGGCTAGCCCACGAGAGACCCAGTACTTC. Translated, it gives CASNPAASPRETQYF.

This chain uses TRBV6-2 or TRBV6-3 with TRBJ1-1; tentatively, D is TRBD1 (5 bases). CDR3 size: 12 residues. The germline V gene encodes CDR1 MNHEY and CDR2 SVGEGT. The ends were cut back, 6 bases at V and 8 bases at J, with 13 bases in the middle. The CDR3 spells CASSNIGAEAFF. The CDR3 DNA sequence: TGTGCCAGCAGCAATATCGGGGCAGAAGCTTTCTTT.

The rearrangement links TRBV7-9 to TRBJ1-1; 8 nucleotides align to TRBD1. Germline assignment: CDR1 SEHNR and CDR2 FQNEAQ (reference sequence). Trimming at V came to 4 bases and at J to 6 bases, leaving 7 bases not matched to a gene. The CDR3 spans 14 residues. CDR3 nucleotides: TGTGCCAGCAGCTCGAGACAGGGGAGGCCTGAAGCTTTCTTT. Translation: CASSSRQGRPEAFF.

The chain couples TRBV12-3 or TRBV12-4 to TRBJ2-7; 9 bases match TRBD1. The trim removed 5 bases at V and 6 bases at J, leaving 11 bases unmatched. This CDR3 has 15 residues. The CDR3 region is CASSRIIQGAGEQYF. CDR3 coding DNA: TGTGCCAGCAGTCGCATAATACAGGGGGCGGGCGAGCAGTACTTC.

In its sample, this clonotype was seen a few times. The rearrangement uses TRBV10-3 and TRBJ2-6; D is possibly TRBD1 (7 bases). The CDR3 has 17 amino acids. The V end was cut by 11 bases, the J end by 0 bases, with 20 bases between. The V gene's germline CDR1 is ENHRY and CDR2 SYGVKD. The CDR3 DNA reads TGTGCCTCACGGACAGGTGGAGGGCCCTCTGGGGCCAACGTCCTGACTTTC. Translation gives CASRTGGGPSGANVLTF.

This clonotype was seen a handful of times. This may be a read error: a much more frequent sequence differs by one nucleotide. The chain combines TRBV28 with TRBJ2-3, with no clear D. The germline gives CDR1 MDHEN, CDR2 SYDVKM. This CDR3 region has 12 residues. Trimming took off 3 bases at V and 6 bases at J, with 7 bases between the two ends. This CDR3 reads CASSFDSDTQYF. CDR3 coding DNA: TGTGCCAGCAGTTTTGATTCGGATACGCAGTATTTT.

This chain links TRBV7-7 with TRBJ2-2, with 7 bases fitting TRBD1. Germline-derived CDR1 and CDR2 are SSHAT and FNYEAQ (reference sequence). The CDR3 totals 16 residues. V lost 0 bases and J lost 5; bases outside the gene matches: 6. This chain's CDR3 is CASSLAGGRKTGELFF. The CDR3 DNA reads TGTGCCAGCAGCTTAGCAGGGGGCAGGAAGACCGGGGAGCTGTTTTTT. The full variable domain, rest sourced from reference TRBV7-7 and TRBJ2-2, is GAGVSQSPRYKVTKRGQDVTLRCDPISSHATLYWYQQALGQGPEFLTYFNYEAQPDKSGLPSDRFSAERPEGSISTLTIQRTEQRDSAMYRCASSLAGGRKTGELFFGEGSRLTVL.

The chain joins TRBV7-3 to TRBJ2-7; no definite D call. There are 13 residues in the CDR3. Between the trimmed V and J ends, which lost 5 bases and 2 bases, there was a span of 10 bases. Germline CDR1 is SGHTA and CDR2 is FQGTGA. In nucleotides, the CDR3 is TGTGCCAGCAGCGCGCAGCCCCCCTACGAGCAGTACTTC. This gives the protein CASSAQPPYEQYF.

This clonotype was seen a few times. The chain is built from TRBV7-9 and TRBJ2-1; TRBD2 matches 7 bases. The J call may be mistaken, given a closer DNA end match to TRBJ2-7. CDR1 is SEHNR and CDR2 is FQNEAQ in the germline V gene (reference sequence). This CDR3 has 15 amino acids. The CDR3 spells CASSARGLDAGEQYF. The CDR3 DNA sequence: TGTGCCAGCAGCGCAAGAGGACTAGATGCAGGCGAGCAGTACTTC.

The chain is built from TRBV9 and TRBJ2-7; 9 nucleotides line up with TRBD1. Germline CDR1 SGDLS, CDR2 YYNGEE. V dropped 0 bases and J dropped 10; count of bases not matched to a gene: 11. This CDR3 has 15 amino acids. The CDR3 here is CASSVDGRTGADQYF. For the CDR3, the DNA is TGTGCCAGCAGCGTAGACGGTCGGACAGGGGCCGACCAGTACTTC.

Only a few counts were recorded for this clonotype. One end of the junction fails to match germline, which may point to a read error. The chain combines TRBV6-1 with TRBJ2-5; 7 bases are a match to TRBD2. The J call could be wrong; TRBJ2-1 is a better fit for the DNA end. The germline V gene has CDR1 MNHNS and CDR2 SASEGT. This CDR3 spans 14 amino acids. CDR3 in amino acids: CASSDTGGYNEQFF. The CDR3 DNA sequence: TGTGCTAGCAGCGATACGGGGGGCTACAATGAGCAGTTCTTC.

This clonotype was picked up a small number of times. CDR3 DNA: TGTGCCAGCAGACCCTTGGGGGTCGAAAAACTGTTTTTT. It translates to CASRPLGVEKLFF. The chain carries TRBV12-3 or TRBV12-4 and TRBJ1-4; TRBD1 is a possible D gene (5 bases). Trimming pared 6 bases from V and 8 bases from J, leaving 13 bases between. The CDR3 totals 13 residues.

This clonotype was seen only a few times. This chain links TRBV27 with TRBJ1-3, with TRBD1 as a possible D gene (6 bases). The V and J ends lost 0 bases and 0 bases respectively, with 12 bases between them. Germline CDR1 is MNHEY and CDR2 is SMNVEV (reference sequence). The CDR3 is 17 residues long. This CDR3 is CASSLSWTTGSGNTIYF. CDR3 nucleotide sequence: TGTGCCAGCAGTTTATCCTGGACGACAGGCTCTGGAAACACCATATATTTT.